One TCR beta chain is described in this entry. As yet, its antigen is unknown. These data belong to a study of OX40 agonist ivuxolimab in advanced cancers. The study, taken as a whole, reports: More expanded clones were seen, on average, in CD8+ T cells than in CD4+.

Sequencing was performed with immunoSEQ multiplex PCR; in TCRdb, only in-frame clones are kept and a portion is missing. The sample yields roughly 80,000 clones, roughly 84% seen once. This TCR was recovered from an adult with an advanced solid tumor such as melanoma, head and neck, liver or kidney cancer. The sequencing here drew on CD4+ or CD8+ T cells sorted from blood, taken in a trial of the OX40 agonist ivuxolimab.

The chain's CDR3 is CASSPYSGRSTDTQYF. CDR3 in DNA: TGTGCCAGCAGCCCGTATTCTGGACGGAGCACAGATACGCAGTATTTT. The rearrangement joins TRBV7-6 to TRBJ2-3; no definite D call. The CDR3 extends over 16 amino acids. Germline V gives CDR1 SGHVS, CDR2 FNYEAQ. V was pared by 5 bases and J by 0 bases, with 15 bases between.